This T cell receptor (beta chain) appears in the sequencing data of a study of vaccination effects on CD4 cells after COVID-19 (dated by TCRdb to 2021 to 2024). In terms of the full investigation: In the ViraFEST assay, PBMC were stimulated with viral peptide pools, and antigen-specific CD4+ T cell clonotypes were then identified by expansion using TCR sequencing. The study compared SARS-CoV-2 spike-specific CD4+ TCR repertoires before and after mRNA vaccination in COVID-19 convalescent patients and infection-naive vaccine recipients. Across the study, the median time from the second dose to post-vaccine sampling was 72 days (range 14 to 241). Altogether, around eleven COVID-19 convalescent patients and a few SARS-CoV-2-naive healthy vaccine recipients made up the full study. Approximately 2 million PBMC per well were cultured in IMDM with approximately 5% human AB serum, roughly 10 IU/ml IL-2 and gentamicin, plus 10 ug/ml peptides. The Oncomine TCR Beta short-read assay on an Illumina iSeq 100 was used to sequence cultures from other donors in the study. What the authors observed across the whole study: Marked clonal contraction was observed in both infection-induced and vaccine-induced clones at late post-vaccination timepoints, consistent with waning T cell responses. The study was limited by a small number of convalescent patients and lacked early post-infection timepoints. In healthy vaccine recipients, vaccine-induced clones were almost all SARS-CoV-2 mono-reactive, with only 1 of 255 being cross-reactive with common cold coronaviruses.

The library was obtained by the immunoSEQ multiplex PCR assay. DNA from the cultured and isolated CD4+ T cells underwent TCR beta CDR3 sequencing. The study's processing was this. Non-productive TCR sequences were discarded, and reads were trimmed to the CDR3 region, with only CDR3s of 7 or more amino acids retained. The MANAFEST web app was used to identify antigen-specific clonotypes by comparing expansion in peptide wells with expansion in reference cultures. Positive clones required FDR<0.05 expansion versus reference and all other wells, odds ratio above 5, and frequency above 0.1% in two replicate wells. A clonotype was defined as cross-reactive if the clonotype was significantly expanded both in SARS-CoV-2 spike wells and in at least one common cold coronavirus spike condition. Using the stringdist R package, CDR3 similarity was measured by Levenshtein distance, and unrooted trees were constructed with ape in R 3.6.1. Held by TCRdb, this immuneACCESS table contains in-frame sequences only and omits some clones. Under half of the omission traces to an unresolved V gene where checked; the cause of the rest is unknown. The V and J calls and clone size were taken over from that table, and D and trimming were inferred from the DNA. For this sample there are about 73,000 clones; roughly 73% appear just once. The ten largest account for approximately 2.2% of the sample.

The germline V gene provides CDR1 SGHRS and CDR2 YFSETQ. Germline trimming: 3 bases from V, 3 bases from J; junction bases outside gene matches: 4. Counted from cysteine to phenylalanine, this CDR3 has 16 amino acids. The sequence is cut down to CDR3 DNA, 48 bases in frame from base 1. After 10 to 11 days of culture, CD4+ T cells were isolated with the EasySep CD4+ T cell isolation kit. Each participant got two doses of an mRNA SARS-CoV-2 vaccine, either BNT162b2 or mRNA-1273. Healthy vaccine recipients had no prior SARS-CoV-2 infection, confirmed by negative nucleocapsid antibodies before and after vaccination. Half of the culture medium was replaced with fresh IL-2-containing medium on days 3 and 7. Each peptide stimulation condition was cultured in triplicate wells unless otherwise noted. PBMC were separated from whole blood using Ficoll-Paque Plus gradient centrifugation and were then either cryopreserved at -140C or used fresh. The QIAamp micro DNA kit was used to extract genomic DNA from the cultured CD4+ T cells.

With respect to this clone: Its antigen remains unidentified. No base quality information exists; no much larger clone differs at one position.

The sequence was collected from a human donor who received a COVID-19 vaccine. Sequenced here: CD4+ T cells from PBMCs cultured without peptide, sampled after COVID-19 vaccination. This sequence uses TRBV5-1 and TRBJ2-1; 12 of the junction bases match TRBD2. The CDR3 is CASSSETSGGYNEQFF. The base sequence is TGCGCCAGCAGCTCCGAGACTAGCGGGGGCTACAATGAGCAGTTCTTC.